This TCR beta chain was identified in a study of somatic mutations in cytotoxic T cells in rheumatoid arthritis (dated by TCRdb to about 2017). About the study as a whole: Peripheral blood (around 28 ml EDTA) was collected from patients immediately after diagnosis and before any treatment began. A FACSAria II or Sony SH800 was used to flow-sort some V beta antibody-stained T-cell populations at nearly 100% purity, and TCRB sequencing was also done on sorted V beta1+ cells. For 65 to 80 rheumatoid arthritis patients and 20 healthy controls, TCRB deep sequencing was carried out. Patients and controls did not essentially differ in median age, which was nearly identical between the groups. In newly diagnosed rheumatoid arthritis without treatment, the study examined if expanded CD8+ T-cell clones harbor somatic mutations, relying on TCRB deep sequencing to characterize clonality. What the research found in general, with its limitations: Viral specificity could not be ruled out by absence from virus-specific databases, and the antigen targets of the expanded CD8+ clones remained unknown. CD8+ T-cell clonality did not differ significantly between rheumatoid arthritis patients and age-matched healthy controls. In patients, CD8+ clonality rose with age (Spearman r of about 0.53), which was not the case in healthy controls. The largest CD8+ clone made up more than 20% of CD8+ cells in about an eighth of the roughly 60 patients, and blood and synovial fluid shared several identical CD8+ TCRB sequences. The slight underrepresentation of TRBV07 in patients was not corrected for multiple comparisons.

Turning to this clone: Its antigen target is currently unknown. The sample holds no much larger clone one base away, and base qualities are not on file.

Looking up the germline V gene yields CDR1 SGHRS and CDR2 YFSETQ. V sheds 1 base and J sheds 2 bases, leaving 10 bases between their ends. The CDR3 runs 15 amino acids, cysteine and phenylalanine included. Only CDR3 DNA remains: 45 bases, in frame from the first base. TCRB CDR3 sequencing used the immunoSEQ assay on genomic DNA. The study's processing was this. Only a few patient CD8+ clones larger than 1% matched published virus-specific TCRB sequences when compared against them. Analyses were restricted to productive TCRB rearrangements. Defining a clone by its unique TCRB CDR3 sequence, the study calculated clonality as a productive clonality index derived from Shannon entropy. Repertoire overlap for a pair of samples was computed from each clone's template counts relative to total templates per sample. V-gene usage measured by flow cytometry correlated with TCRB sequencing V-gene usage, with a Spearman r of less than 0.65. The table comes from immuneACCESS by way of TCRdb, which keeps in-frame sequences with V and J called. Part of the clones is missing from these tables; in studies checked, under half for an unresolved V gene and the rest for unknown reasons. V, J and clone size reflect that table, while D and trimming were determined from the DNA. In this sample the table shows some 10,000 clones, approximately 90% of which occur a single time. The biggest ten clones account for roughly 0.99% of the sample.

Flow cytometry confirmed the purity of CD4+ and CD8+ cells that had been isolated by positive magnetic bead selection on an AutoMACS. Peripheral blood mononuclear cells were obtained using density gradient separation with Ficoll-Paque PLUS. DNA from CD4-enriched, CD8-enriched or PBMC samples was extracted using Nucleospin Tissue or Tissue XS kits and then quantified on a Qubit 2.0 fluorometer. The TCR sequence derives from a woman between 18 and 29 years old with rheumatoid arthritis. Specimen: CD4+ T cells sorted from blood. The chain links TRBV5-1 with TRBJ2-1; tentative D gene TRBD2, with 7 bases matching. The DNA is as follows: TGCGCCAGCAGCTTGACGGGGGGCGCCTACAATGAGCAGTTCTTC. This codes for CASSLTGGAYNEQFF.